This T cell receptor (beta chain) appears in the sequencing data of a study of T cells in Graves' hyperthyroidism and ophthalmopathy. Broader study findings: Blood also contained most expanded thyroid clonotypes above 0.001.

There are many counts of this clonotype. Its matching antigen is unknown. TCR beta CDR3 region amplification was performed from RNA transcripts. The TCR CDR3 first-round RT-PCR relied on the HTBI primer set. Via MiXCR, TCRdb re-called the multiplex PCR reads, giving one row per CDR3 protein. The table lists roughly 580,000 distinct CDR3 sequences, around 46% of them singletons. The sequencing sample was made of peripheral blood or thyroid tissue (not recorded which). This TCR was sampled from a woman between 18 and 29 years old with Graves' hyperthyroidism.

The CDR3 coding sequence is TGTGCCAGCACGAGACTAGCGGTTGGATCTGGGGCCAACGTCCTGACTTTC. Translation: CASTRLAVGSGANVLTF. The chain carries TRBV2 and TRBJ2-6; 9 nucleotides agree with TRBD2. The CDR3 covers 17 residues. Germline CDR1 and CDR2: SNHLY and FYNNEI. V lost 7 bases to trimming and J lost 1 base; unmatched junction nucleotides: 8.